This T cell receptor beta chain was documented in a study of tumor-infiltrating lymphocytes in primary liver carcinoma. Study-wide context: Stage T1-T3 N0M0 tumors measured about 4.2 to 10 cm at most. Roughly 3.5 to 7.5 million productive TCRbeta reads were obtained per sample, with similar numbers across tissue types.

From approximately 530 ng of total RNA, TCR beta-specific cDNA was reverse-transcribed using a constant-region primer. What produced the TCR beta libraries was three nested multiplex PCR rounds using slightly modified ARM-PCR. The first two PCR rounds, nine to ten cycles each, used TRBV1-TRBV30 forward primers and a C-beta reverse primer. TCRdb itself ran the multiplex PCR reads through MiXCR, one entry per CDR3 protein. In the table there are approximately 64,000 distinct CDR3 sequences, 71% of which are singletons. The CDR3 spans 14 residues. V dropped 4 bases and J dropped 5 bases, with 14 bases sitting between them. CDR1 is MNHEY and CDR2 is SVGEGT in the germline V gene. Co-extracted RNA and DNA came from approximately 20-30 mg of unsorted bulk tissue. Whole-study results and caveats: Relative to tumor region pairs, the tumor-adjacent and tumor-blood pairs showed overlap that was lower. Detection in all five tumor regions applied to only about 7-24% of top clones.

This clonotype has a count of ten or more. Its antigen is not known. Input material: liver tumor tissue from sampling region 4. The subset denotes: tumor region T4, right-lateral pole. The TCR comes from a middle-aged man with primary liver carcinoma and hepatitis B virus infection. The chain recombines TRBV6-2 or TRBV6-3 with TRBJ2-5, with a possible D match to TRBD1 (6 bases). CDR3 DNA: TGTGCCAGCAGTTCACGGACAGTTATGGAGACCCAGTACTTC. This sequence encodes CASSSRTVMETQYF.